There are many counts of the clone carrying this T cell receptor beta chain. These data belong to a study of T-cell reconstitution after alpha-beta-depleted transplantation in children. The CDR3 runs 15 residues. Germline V gene sequence: CDR1 MGHRA, CDR2 YSYEKL. V was clipped by 2 bases and J by 5 bases, with 12 bases between them. Unique molecular identifiers were incorporated when the TCRbeta library was constructed. TCRdb reprocessed the PCR reads via MiXCR and lists one record per CDR3 protein. The table shows around 200,000 distinct CDR3 sequences, with less than 8% occurring only once. V usage is TRBV4-1 and J usage is TRBJ1-4, with a weak D call TRBD1 (6 bases). The source was PBMCs from the stem cell graft donor, collected from the stem cell graft. This TCR was recovered from a human donor who donated a stem cell graft to a child with Wiskott-Aldrich syndrome. CDR3 coding DNA: TGCGCCAGCAGCCAATTGGGGGGGCTCAATGAAAAACTGTTTTTT. Translation: CASSQLGGLNEKLFF.